One and the same sample provided the 30 T cell receptor beta chains below, sequenced in a study of immune evolution from preneoplasia to lung adenocarcinoma. The repertoire was sequenced with immunoSEQ multiplex PCR; TCRdb's copy has only in-frame clones and lacks some. This sample yields 8,000 to 10,000 clones, of which approximately 90% are seen a single time; less than 3.5% belongs to the top ten. Sequences were obtained from FFPE invasive lung adenocarcinoma tissue. These receptors came from a person between 65 and 79 years old with invasive lung adenocarcinoma. Some clones in this sample may be carry-over from other donors' samples.

The rearrangement uses TRBV20-1 and TRBJ2-1; D is undetermined. V was pared by 5 bases and J by 8 bases, with 10 bases between. From germline, CDR1 is DFQATT and CDR2 SNEGSKA (reference sequence). The CDR3 totals 11 residues. In nucleotides, the CDR3 is TGCAGTGCTCCAGAGAAGTATGAGCAGTTCTTC. Residues: CSAPEKYEQFF.

V and J are TRBV28 and TRBJ1-5; D is perhaps TRBD1 (5 bases). Trimming stripped 3 bases from V and 6 bases from J, with 21 bases between. CDR1 is MDHEN, CDR2 SYDVKM, per germline. CDR3 length: 17 amino acids. The chain's CDR3 is CASSFQFAGLSIQPQHF. The DNA for the CDR3 is TGTGCCAGCAGTTTTCAGTTTGCAGGGTTGTCGATTCAGCCCCAGCATTTT.

The chain links TRBV30 to TRBJ2-1; the D gene is possibly TRBD2 (6 bases). Germline V gives CDR1 GTSNPN, CDR2 SVGIG (reference sequence). Trimming pared 0 bases from V and 6 bases from J, leaving 12 bases between. The CDR3 is made up of 14 amino acids. CDR3 region: CAWSVNAGTNEQFF. The CDR3, as DNA: TGTGCCTGGAGTGTAAATGCGGGAACCAATGAGCAGTTCTTC.

The chain employs TRBV7-2 and TRBJ2-5; weak D call: TRBD2 (6 bases). The CDR3 sequence is 14 residues long. CDR1 SGHTA and CDR2 FQGNSA come from the germline V gene. Trimming left V 0 bases short and J 4 bases short, with 9 bases between. CDR3 residues: CASSLALGGETQYF. The CDR3 DNA follows: TGTGCCAGCAGCTTAGCGCTCGGGGGAGAGACCCAGTACTTC. Complete variable domain (other parts from reference TRBV7-2 and TRBJ2-5): GAGVSQSPSNKVTEKGKDVELRCDPISGHTALYWYRQSLGQGLEFLIYFQGNSAPDKSGLPSDRFSAERTGGSVSTLTIQRTQQEDSAVYLCASSLALGGETQYFGPGTRLLVL.

The chain uses TRBV7-3 and TRBJ2-2; a weak D match, TRBD2 (6 bases). The germline V gene encodes CDR1 SGHTA and CDR2 FQGTGA. This CDR3 is built from 14 residues. The V and J ends lost 6 bases and 5 bases respectively, with 13 bases between them. The CDR3, as DNA: TGTGCCAGCAGTCAAGACCGGGGGACCGGGGAGCTGTTTTTT. This gives the protein CASSQDRGTGELFF.

V is TRBV5-1 and J is TRBJ1-5; D is unclear. Deletions cut 1 base from V and 4 bases from J, with 12 bases between. There are 15 residues in the CDR3. CDR1 and CDR2 (germline): SGHRS, YFSETQ. The CDR3 region is CASSLSWQDNQPQHF. In nucleotides, the CDR3 is TGCGCCAGCAGCTTGTCTTGGCAGGATAATCAGCCCCAGCATTTT. Drawing the rest from reference TRBV5-1 and TRBJ1-5, the complete variable domain is KAGVTQTPRYLIKTRGQQVTLSCSPISGHRSVSWYQQTPGQGLQFLFEYFSETQRNKGNFPGRFSGRQFSNSRSEMNVSTLELGDSALYLCASSLSWQDNQPQHFGDGTRLSIL.

V is TRBV4-1 and J is TRBJ2-3, with D unclear. This CDR3 is 14 amino acids long. In germline, CDR1 is MGHRA, CDR2 YSYEKL. The V and J ends lost 2 bases and 3 bases respectively, with 9 bases between them. The CDR3 coding sequence is TGCGCCAGCAGCCAACCCGGTGGTACAGATACGCAGTATTTT. Encoded protein: CASSQPGGTDTQYF.

The chain links TRBV10-3 to TRBJ2-3; no firm D call. Germline CDR1 ENHRY, CDR2 SYGVKD. The CDR3 has 15 amino acids. Deletions cut 0 bases from V and 7 bases from J, with 14 bases between. CDR3 region: CAISESGQQFNTQYF. The CDR3 bases are TGTGCCATCAGTGAGTCAGGCCAACAGTTTAATACGCAGTATTTT.

V and J are TRBV5-6 and TRBJ1-1, with D hard to call. This CDR3 has 15 amino acids. The germline V gene encodes CDR1 SGHDT and CDR2 YYEEEE. Deletions cut 4 bases from V and 0 bases from J, with 13 bases between. The CDR3 bases are TGTGCCAGCAGCCCGGATAGGACCCTGAACACTGAAGCTTTCTTT. Translating it yields CASSPDRTLNTEAFF.

V is TRBV20-1 and J is TRBJ1-2; D gene unclear. The CDR3 is 11 amino acids. Trimming left V 6 bases short and J 1 base short, with 6 bases between. Looked up from germline, CDR1 is DFQATT and CDR2 is SNEGSKA (reference sequence). CDR3 in DNA: TGCAGTGCCAATAATAACTATGGCTACACCTTC. It codes for CSANNNYGYTF.

The V gene is TRBV7-9, the J gene TRBJ2-1; 7 positions agree with TRBD2. The CDR3 runs 16 residues. CDR1 and CDR2 (germline): SEHNR, FQNEAQ (reference sequence). V shed 1 base, J shed 4 bases, and the junction held 7 bases outside the gene matches. DNA for the CDR3: TGTGCCAGCAGCTTAGTCGTTGCGGGGGAGTACAATGAGCAGTTCTTC. It translates to CASSLVVAGEYNEQFF. The full variable domain, with the rest looked up from reference TRBV7-9 and TRBJ2-1, is DTGVSQNPRHKITKRGQNVTFRCDPISEHNRLYWYRQTLGQGPEFLTYFQNEAQLEKSRLLSDRFSAERPKGSFSTLEIQRTEQGDSAMYLCASSLVVAGEYNEQFFGPGTRLTVL.

The chain recombines TRBV7-8 with TRBJ1-5; D gene uncertain. The germline gives CDR1 SGHVS, CDR2 FQNEAQ. The CDR3 has 15 residues. With 1 base removed from V and 0 bases from J, the gap between germline ends came to 7 bases. CDR3 protein: CASSLGGISNQPQHF. The CDR3 bases are TGTGCCAGCAGCTTAGGTGGGATTAGCAATCAGCCCCAGCATTTT.

J is TRBJ2-2 and V is TRBV29-1; perhaps TRBD1 as D (6 bases). V was clipped by 5 bases and J by 7 bases, with 14 bases between them. This CDR3 is built from 13 residues. Looked up from germline, CDR1 is SQVTM and CDR2 is ANQGSEA. CDR3 amino acids: CSVLLTGSGELFF. In DNA, the CDR3 is TGCAGCGTTTTACTGACAGGCAGCGGGGAGCTGTTTTTT.

A few counts support this clone. This chain links TRBV12-5 with TRBJ2-3; a weak D match, TRBD1 (6 bases). V lost 4 bases to trimming and J lost 0 bases, with 8 bases between them. This CDR3 comprises 14 residues. Germline V CDR1 and CDR2: LGHNT, FRNRAP. The CDR3 DNA reads TGTGCTAGTGGTTCAGGACAGAGCACAGATACGCAGTATTTT. This codes for CASGSGQSTDTQYF. Supplemented by reference TRBV12-5 and TRBJ2-3, the full variable domain reads DARVTQTPRHKVTEMGQEVTMRCQPILGHNTVFWYRQTMMQGLELLAYFRNRAPLDDSGMPKDRFSAEMPDATLATLKIQPSEPRDSAVYFCASGSGQSTDTQYFGPGTRLTVL.

V usage is TRBV30 and J usage is TRBJ2-7; D remains ambiguous. The germline V gene encodes CDR1 GTSNPN and CDR2 SVGIG (reference sequence). Trimming stripped 1 base from V and 5 bases from J, with 6 bases between. The CDR3 spans 11 residues. CDR3 nucleotides: TGTGCCTGGAGTGGGTCGAACGAGCAGTACTTC. Its protein is CAWSGSNEQYF.

The chain joins TRBV28 to TRBJ1-1, with D hard to call. Germline V gene data show CDR1 as MDHEN and CDR2 as SYDVKM. V dropped 2 bases and J dropped 2 bases, with 3 bases sitting between them. The CDR3 contains 12 residues. CDR3 DNA sequence: TGTGCCAGCAGTTTAGTTAACACTGAAGCTTTCTTT. It specifies CASSLVNTEAFF.

CDR3 DNA: TGTGCCAGCAGTGGGGTCCCGATCCGAAACACCGGGGAGCTGTTTTTT. Translation: CASSGVPIRNTGELFF. The V call is TRBV2, the J call TRBJ2-2; D not resolved. The V end lost 4 bases, the J end lost 2 bases, and 14 bases lay between the germline ends. The CDR3 totals 16 residues. The germline V gene encodes CDR1 SNHLY and CDR2 FYNNEI.

V is TRBV27 and J is TRBJ2-2, with D perhaps matching TRBD1 (6 bases). The CDR3 totals 14 residues. Trimming shortened V by 6 bases and J by 1 base, and 9 bases separated the two germline ends. The germline V gene has CDR1 MNHEY and CDR2 SMNVEV (reference sequence). Here the CDR3 reads CASRGAGNTGELFF. The CDR3 nucleotides read TGTGCCAGCAGGGGGGCCGGGAACACCGGGGAGCTGTTTTTT.

This chain connects TRBV4-1 to TRBJ2-5, with 8 bases that match TRBD1. The J segment lost 1 base and the V segment lost 1 base, leaving 5 bases of the junction unmatched. CDR1 is MGHRA and CDR2 is YSYEKL in the germline V gene. The CDR3 is made up of 16 amino acids. For the CDR3, the DNA is TGCGCCAGCAGCCAAGGGGCAGGGGGCGGCCAAGAGACCCAGTACTTC. It specifies CASSQGAGGGQETQYF.

The genes are TRBV6-6 and TRBJ1-5; D not resolved. Trimming removed 6 bases at V and 4 bases at J, with 10 bases between. The CDR3 totals 13 residues. The germline gives CDR1 MNHNY, CDR2 SVGAGI (reference sequence). CDR3 residues: CASRERPNQPQHF. The CDR3 DNA reads TGTGCCAGCAGGGAAAGACCAAATCAGCCCCAGCATTTT.

The chain carries TRBV21-1 and TRBJ1-2; the table's TRBD1 call for D was not verified on the DNA. TRBV21-1 constitutes a pseudogene. The CDR3 spans 16 residues. CDR3 protein: CASSKEDRLANYGYTF. The DNA of the CDR3 is TGTGCCAGCAGCAAAGAGGACAGGCTAGCTAACTATGGCTACACCTTC.

To note about this clone: Germline and junction disagree at one end, which may indicate a read error. The J gene is TRBJ2-7, the V gene TRBV29-1, with 7 positions matching TRBD1. The CDR3 is 13 amino acids. Germline lookup yields CDR1 SQVTM and CDR2 ANQGSEA. Written as DNA, the CDR3 is TGTAGCGTTAAAGGGGGCACTTTCTACGAGCAGTACTTC. This encodes CSVKGGTFYEQYF.

The chain is built from TRBV7-9 and TRBJ1-2, with no clear D. Germline CDR1 is SEHNR and CDR2 is FQNEAQ (reference sequence). Trimming cost V 3 bases and J 3 bases, with 5 bases left between them. The CDR3 extends over 12 amino acids. The chain's CDR3 is CASSFDYYGYTF. In DNA form, the CDR3 reads TGTGCCAGCAGCTTCGATTACTATGGCTACACCTTC.

The rearrangement uses TRBV7-9 and TRBJ2-7; 8 bases match TRBD1. This CDR3 region has 15 residues. V lost 5 bases to trimming and J lost 0 bases; unmatched junction nucleotides: 6. Looked up from germline, CDR1 is SEHNR and CDR2 is FQNEAQ (reference sequence). In DNA form, the CDR3 reads TGTGCCAGCAGCCCGGGACAGGACTTCTCCTACGAGCAGTACTTC. It codes for CASSPGQDFSYEQYF.

V is TRBV28 and J is TRBJ1-1, with TRBD1 as a possible D gene (5 bases). V gave up 5 bases and J gave up 3 bases, with 28 bases separating them. The CDR3 loop spans 19 amino acids. The germline V gene encodes CDR1 MDHEN and CDR2 SYDVKM. This chain's CDR3 is CASSRGVTAKTLTDTEAFF. CDR3 DNA sequence: TGTGCCAGCAGTCGGGGGGTGACAGCGAAAACCCTAACGGACACTGAAGCTTTCTTT.

The chain recombines TRBV6-6 with TRBJ1-5; D call uncertain. V lost 2 bases and J lost 5, with 13 bases in between. Germline V gene sequence: CDR1 MNHNY, CDR2 SVGAGI (reference sequence). This CDR3 has 15 residues. For the CDR3, the DNA is TGTGCCAGCAGTTACGGGGAACAAGAGCATCAGCCCCAGCATTTT. Amino acids: CASSYGEQEHQPQHF.

V and J are TRBV7-8 and TRBJ2-7, with TRBD2 matching over 11 bases. The V and J ends lost 1 base and 2 bases, in that order; junction bases with no gene match: 10. This CDR3 comprises 18 residues. Germline V CDR1 and CDR2: SGHVS, FQNEAQ. The CDR3 DNA reads as TGTGCCAGCAGCTTAGTGCGCCTAGCGGGGGGTATTGCCTACGAGCAGTACTTC. As protein: CASSLVRLAGGIAYEQYF.

The chain carries TRBV28 and TRBJ2-3, with no clear D. Germline lookup yields CDR1 MDHEN and CDR2 SYDVKM. V was cut by 3 bases and J by 2 bases, with 9 bases left in between. The CDR3 spans 14 residues. As DNA, the CDR3 is TGTGCCAGCAGTTTCCCGGGTTACACAGATACGCAGTATTTT. This translates into CASSFPGYTDTQYF.

The chain combines TRBV7-8 with TRBJ1-4, with unresolved D. The ends were cut back, 0 bases at V and 4 bases at J, with 9 bases in the middle. This CDR3 is 15 amino acids long. Germline values: CDR1 SGHVS, CDR2 FQNEAQ. The CDR3 protein is CASSLARQSNEKLFF. The CDR3 region has the DNA TGTGCCAGCAGCTTAGCTCGCCAGAGTAATGAAAAACTGTTTTTT.

The J gene is TRBJ2-1, the V gene TRBV18; D ambiguous. The germline V gene encodes CDR1 KGHSH and CDR2 LQKENI. The ends were cut back, 1 base at V and 9 bases at J, with 7 bases in the middle. This CDR3 contains 12 residues. The CDR3 bases are TGTGCCAGCTCACCACGAGGTATTGAGCAGTTCTTC. Amino acid sequence: CASSPRGIEQFF.